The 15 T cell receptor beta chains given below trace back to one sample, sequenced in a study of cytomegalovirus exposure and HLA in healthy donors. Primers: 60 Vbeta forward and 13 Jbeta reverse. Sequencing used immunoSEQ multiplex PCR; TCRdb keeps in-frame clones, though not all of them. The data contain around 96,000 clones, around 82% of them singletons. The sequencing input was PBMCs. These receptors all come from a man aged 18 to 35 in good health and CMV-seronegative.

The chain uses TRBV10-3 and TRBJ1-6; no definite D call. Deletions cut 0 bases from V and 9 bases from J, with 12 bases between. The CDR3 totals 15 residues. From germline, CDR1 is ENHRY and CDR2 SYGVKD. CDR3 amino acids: CAISESPGSGSPLHF. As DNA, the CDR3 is TGTGCCATCAGTGAGTCGCCCGGGTCGGGTTCACCCCTCCACTTT.

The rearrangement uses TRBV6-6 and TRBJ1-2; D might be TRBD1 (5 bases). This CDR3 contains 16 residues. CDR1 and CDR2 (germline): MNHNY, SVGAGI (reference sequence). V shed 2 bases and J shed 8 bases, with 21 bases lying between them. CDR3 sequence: CASSYKRATAPGGYTF. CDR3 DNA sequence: TGTGCCAGCAGTTACAAGCGTGCGACAGCCCCAGGAGGCTACACCTTC.

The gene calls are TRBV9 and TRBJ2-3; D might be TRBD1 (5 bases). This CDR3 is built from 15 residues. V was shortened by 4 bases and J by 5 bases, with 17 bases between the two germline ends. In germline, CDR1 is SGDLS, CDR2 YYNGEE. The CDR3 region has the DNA TGTGCCAGCAGCCGAAGGGGTTACCGGGTAGATACGCAGTATTTT. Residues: CASSRRGYRVDTQYF.

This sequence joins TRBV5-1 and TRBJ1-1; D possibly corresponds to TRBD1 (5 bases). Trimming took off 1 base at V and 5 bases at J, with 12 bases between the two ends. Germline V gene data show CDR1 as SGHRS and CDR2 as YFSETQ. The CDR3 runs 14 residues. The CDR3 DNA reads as TGCGCCAGCAGCTTGTGGGGCAGAGAGACTGAAGCTTTCTTT. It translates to CASSLWGRETEAFF.

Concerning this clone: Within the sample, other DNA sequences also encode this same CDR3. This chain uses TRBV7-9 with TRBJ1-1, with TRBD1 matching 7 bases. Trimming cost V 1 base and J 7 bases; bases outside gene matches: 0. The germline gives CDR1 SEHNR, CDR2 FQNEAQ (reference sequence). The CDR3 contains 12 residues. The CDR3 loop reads CASSLGTGEAFF. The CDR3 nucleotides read TGTGCCAGCAGCTTAGGGACAGGTGAAGCTTTCTTT.

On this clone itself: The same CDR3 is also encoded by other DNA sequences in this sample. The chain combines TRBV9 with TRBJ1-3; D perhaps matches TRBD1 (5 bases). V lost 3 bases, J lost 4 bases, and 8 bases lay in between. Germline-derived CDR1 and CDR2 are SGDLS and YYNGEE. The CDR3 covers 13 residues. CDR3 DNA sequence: TGTGCCAGCAGCGCAAACAGGGGAAACACCATATATTTT. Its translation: CASSANRGNTIYF.

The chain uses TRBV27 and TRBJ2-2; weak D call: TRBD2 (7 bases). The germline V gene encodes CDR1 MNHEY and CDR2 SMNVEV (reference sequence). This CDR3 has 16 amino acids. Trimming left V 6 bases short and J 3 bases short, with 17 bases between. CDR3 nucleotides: TGTGCCAGCAGCCATTCACGGGGGGCCGACACCGGGGAGCTGTTTTTT. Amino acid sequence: CASSHSRGADTGELFF.

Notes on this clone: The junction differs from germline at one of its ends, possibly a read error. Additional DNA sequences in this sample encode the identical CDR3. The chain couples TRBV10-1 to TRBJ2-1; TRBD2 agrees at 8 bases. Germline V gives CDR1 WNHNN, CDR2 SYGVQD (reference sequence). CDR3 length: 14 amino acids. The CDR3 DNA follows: TGCGCCAGCTCGGGACTAGGCTCCTACAATGAGCAATTCTTC. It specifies CASSGLGSYNEQFF.

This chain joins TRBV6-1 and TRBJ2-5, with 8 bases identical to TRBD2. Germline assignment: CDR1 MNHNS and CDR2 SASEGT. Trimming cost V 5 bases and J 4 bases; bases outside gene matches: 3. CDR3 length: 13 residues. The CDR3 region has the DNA TGTGCCAGCAGTATCACTAGCGGAGAGACCCAGTACTTC. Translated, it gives CASSITSGETQYF.

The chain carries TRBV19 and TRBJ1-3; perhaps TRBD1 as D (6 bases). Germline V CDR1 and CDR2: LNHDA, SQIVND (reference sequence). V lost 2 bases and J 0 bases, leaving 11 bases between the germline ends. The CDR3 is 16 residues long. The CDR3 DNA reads TGTGCCAGTAGTATACCAGGGGCTGCCTCTGGAAACACCATATATTTT. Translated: CASSIPGAASGNTIYF.

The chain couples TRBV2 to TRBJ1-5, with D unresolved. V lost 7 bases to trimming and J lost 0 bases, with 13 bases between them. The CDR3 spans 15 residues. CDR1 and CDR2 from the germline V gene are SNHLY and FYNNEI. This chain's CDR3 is CASTEENISNQPQHF. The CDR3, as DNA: TGTGCCAGCACGGAGGAAAACATTAGCAATCAGCCCCAGCATTTT. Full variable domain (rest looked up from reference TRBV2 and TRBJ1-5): EPEVTQTPSHQVTQMGQEVILRCVPISNHLYFYWYRQILGQKVEFLVSFYNNEISEKSEIFDDQFSVERPDGSNFTLKIRSTKLEDSAMYFCASTEENISNQPQHFGDGTRLSIL.

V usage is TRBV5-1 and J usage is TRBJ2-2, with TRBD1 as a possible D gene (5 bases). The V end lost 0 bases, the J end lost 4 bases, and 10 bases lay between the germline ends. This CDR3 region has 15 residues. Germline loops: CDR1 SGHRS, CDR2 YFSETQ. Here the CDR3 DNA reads TGCGCCAGCAGCTTGGGACAGACCTTCACCGGGGAGCTGTTTTTT. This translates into CASSLGQTFTGELFF.

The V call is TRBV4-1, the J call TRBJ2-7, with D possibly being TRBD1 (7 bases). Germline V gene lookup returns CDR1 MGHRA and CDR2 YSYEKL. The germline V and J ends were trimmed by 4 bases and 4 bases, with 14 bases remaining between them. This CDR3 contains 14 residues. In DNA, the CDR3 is TGCGCCAGCAGCCCCAGCAGGGGGGAGTACGAGCAGTACTTC. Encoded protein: CASSPSRGEYEQYF.

The chain's CDR3 is CASSAQNDRASPLHF. In DNA form, the CDR3 reads TGTGCCAGCTCAGCCCAGAACGACAGGGCTTCACCCCTCCACTTT. The chain links TRBV18 to TRBJ1-6, with 7 positions matching TRBD1. The CDR3 spans 15 residues. CDR1 and CDR2 from the germline V gene are KGHSH and LQKENI. V lost 5 bases and J lost 9; bases outside the gene matches: 10.

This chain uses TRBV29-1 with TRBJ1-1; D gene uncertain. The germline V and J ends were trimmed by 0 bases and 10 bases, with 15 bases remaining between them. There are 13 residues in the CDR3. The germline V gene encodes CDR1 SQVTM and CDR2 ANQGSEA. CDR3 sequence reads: CSVEEAGGWRAFF. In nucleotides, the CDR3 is TGCAGCGTTGAAGAGGCTGGCGGGTGGAGAGCTTTCTTT. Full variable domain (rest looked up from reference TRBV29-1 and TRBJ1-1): SAVISQKPSRDICQRGTSLTIQCQVDSQVTMMFWYRQQPGQSLTLIATANQGSEATYESGFVIDKFPISRPNLTFSTLTVSNMSPEDSSIYLCSVEEAGGWRAFFGQGTRLTVV.